This T cell receptor beta chain appears in the sequencing data of a study of identical twins. From the 5' RACE reads, TCRdb called clonotypes with MiXCR, one entry per CDR3 protein. The sample has about 460,000 distinct CDR3 sequences, around 14% seen once; the top ten hold about 0.54%. The CDR3 sequence is 13 residues long. V dropped 1 base and J dropped 8 bases, with 11 bases sitting between them. CDR1 is DFQATT and CDR2 is SNEGSKA in the germline V gene (reference sequence). This clonotype showed up just a few times. The sample was also linked to a second study, of yellow fever vaccine responses in identical twins. Per that study: Twins' vaccine T cell responses were reported to seem partly convergent and partly personalized.

The rearrangement uses TRBV20-1 and TRBJ1-4, with D unresolved. The source of this sequence is a woman younger than 35 in good health. Sequenced material: CD4+ T cells sorted from blood. The CDR3 nucleotides are TGCAGTGCTAGAGTCGGGAAGGGCGAAAAACTGTTTTTT. Translation: CSARVGKGEKLFF.